This T cell receptor (beta chain) is from a study of control samples from healthy donors and cancer patients. Generated by immunoSEQ multiplex PCR, the TCRdb table keeps only in-frame clones and is missing some. Of 25,000 to 35,000 clones in the sample, 90% to 95% are singletons; the top ten hold around 12%. Germline CDR1 and CDR2: MNHEY and SMNVEV (reference sequence). V dropped 6 bases and J dropped 3 bases, with 15 bases sitting between them. CDR3 length: 14 residues. The chain links TRBV27 to TRBJ2-7; D gene uncertain. The sequenced material came from PBMCs. The receptor's source is a man aged 50 or older with lung cancer. The chain's CDR3 is CASRFGSRVYEQYF. CDR3 coding DNA: TGTGCCAGCAGGTTCGGTTCAAGGGTCTACGAGCAGTACTTC.